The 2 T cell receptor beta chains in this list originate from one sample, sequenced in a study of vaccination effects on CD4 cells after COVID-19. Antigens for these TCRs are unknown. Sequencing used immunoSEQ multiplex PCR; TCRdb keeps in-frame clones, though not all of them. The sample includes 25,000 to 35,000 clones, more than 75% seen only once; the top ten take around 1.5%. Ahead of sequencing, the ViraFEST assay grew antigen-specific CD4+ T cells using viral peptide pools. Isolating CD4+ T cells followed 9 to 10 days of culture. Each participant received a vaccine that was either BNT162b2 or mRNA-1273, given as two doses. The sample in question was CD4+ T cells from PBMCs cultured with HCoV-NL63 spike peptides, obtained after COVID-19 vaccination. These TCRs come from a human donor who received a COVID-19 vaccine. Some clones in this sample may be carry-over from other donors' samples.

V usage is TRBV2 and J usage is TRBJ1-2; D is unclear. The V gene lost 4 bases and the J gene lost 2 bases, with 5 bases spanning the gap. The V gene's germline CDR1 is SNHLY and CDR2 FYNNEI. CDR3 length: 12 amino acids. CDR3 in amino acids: CASSARNYGYTF. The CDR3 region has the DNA TGTGCCAGCAGTGCCAGGAACTATGGCTACACCTTC.

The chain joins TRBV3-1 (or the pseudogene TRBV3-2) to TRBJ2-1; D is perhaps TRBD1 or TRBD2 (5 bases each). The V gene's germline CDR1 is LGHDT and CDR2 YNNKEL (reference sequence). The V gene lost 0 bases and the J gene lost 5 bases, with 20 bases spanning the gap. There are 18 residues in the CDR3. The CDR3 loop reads CASSQDQGAPRVDNEQFF. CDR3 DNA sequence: TGTGCCAGCAGCCAAGATCAGGGAGCTCCCCGGGTCGACAATGAGCAGTTCTTC.